Given below is one T cell receptor (beta chain) in context. The CDR3 is 11 amino acids. The germline CDR1 and CDR2 sequences are SEHNR and FQNEAQ (reference sequence). V was shortened by 4 bases and J by 11 bases, with 10 bases between the two germline ends. The data are from a study of blood T cell repertoires in COVID-19. Data came from immunoSEQ multiplex PCR; TCRdb stores just in-frame clones and leaves some out. The sample comprises a few hundred thousand clones, around 90% of which are singletons, and about 1.2% rests with the top ten. Sequenced sample: peripheral blood. The V gene is TRBV7-9, the J gene TRBJ2-3; a possible D gene is TRBD2 (5 bases). This TCR derives from a man aged 35 to 55 with acute or convalescent COVID-19. Written as DNA, the CDR3 is TGTGCCAGCAGCTCCCCCCGGGAGCAGTATTTT. Amino acid sequence: CASSSPREQYF.